These T cell receptor beta chains were read from a single sample in a study of blood T cell repertoires in COVID-19. Measured with immunoSEQ multiplex PCR; TCRdb has only the in-frame clones, and not every one. The sample lists roughly 120,000 clones; about 80% were seen once. Source material: peripheral blood. These receptors were obtained from a man aged 65 to 79 with acute or convalescent COVID-19. CDR3s leave out the opening cysteine and the closing phenylalanine or tryptophan.

ASSTTQGFEQY | TRBV4-1 | 11
ASSEGIAGEIGQF | TRBV2 | 13
ASSQVDRTEAF | TRBV3-1/TRBV3-2 | 11
ASSLGTGARTEAF | TRBV3-1/TRBV3-2 | 13
ASSFGDRVIGYT | TRBV5-1 | 12
ASISPGSYNEQF | TRBV19 | 12
AWGRLAGDTYNEQF | TRBV30 | 14
ASSFRGLRYMDEQF | TRBV5-1 | 14
ATIDQGGDSYEQY | TRBV24-1 | 13
ATSDARPPGKLF | TRBV24-1 | 12
ASSSGPGGDSPLH | TRBV7-9 | 13
ASSNRGAGANVLT | TRBV27 | 13
ASSFADSGGYTQY | TRBV7-6 | 13
ASSTYSGSETQY | TRBV7-6 | 12
ASSLGLAGGPAEETQY | TRBV5-6 | 16
ASSQSSQGANEKLF | TRBV3-1/TRBV3-2 | 14
ASSVAGGTVEKLF | TRBV9 | 13
ASTWGGTGGRETQY | TRBV5-4 | 14
ASSSRLAGGTKETQY | TRBV7-2 | 15
ASSFGTSGRGETQY | TRBV5-1 | 14
ASSHGGGPPSTDTQY | TRBV14 | 15
ASSPGLARYNEQF | TRBV6-5 | 13
ASSQPGTSGGSSYNEQF | TRBV3-1/TRBV3-2 | 17
ASSSYGGRETQY | TRBV2 | 12
ASSPVNTEAF | TRBV11-2 | 10
ATIQLGYLLEQY | TRBV24-1 | 12
ASSQGPGIGGTDTQY | TRBV14 | 15
SAQQGQETQY | TRBV29-1 | 10
ASSFLEAGELF | TRBV28 | 11
ASSLLSRQGLQETQY | TRBV27 | 15
ASRWSAGVYEQY | TRBV2 | 12
ASSLVPGADEQY | TRBV7-8 | 12
AREGDRPSDSPLH | TRBV2 | 13
ASSIDTFDRSNTEAF | TRBV19 | 15
ASSPPGGSSYEQY | TRBV28 | 13
ASRKAGVYNSPLH | TRBV25-1 | 13
ASSTFGTGNTEAF | TRBV28 | 13
ASSSGHLSETQY | TRBV7-2 | 12
ASSRDRDYEQY | TRBV7-3 | 11
AISVQVNQPQH | TRBV10-3 | 11
ASSILAASTDTQY | TRBV3-1/TRBV3-2 | 13
ASSLTRGTYYEQY | TRBV5-1 | 13
ASSRPGQATSPLH | TRBV2 | 13
ASSLSSSTDTQY | TRBV7-9 | 12
ASSEGQSYGYT | TRBV9 | 11
ASSLLSRDTEAF | TRBV7-2 | 12
ASTGVGSPLH | TRBV28 | 10
ASSTGTGYQPQH | TRBV2 | 12
ASSYSQSSYNSPLH | TRBV6-5 | 14
ASSSGLAGWEQY | TRBV5-1 | 12
ASSLTSGSTDTQY | TRBV27 | 13
AISTGTSGRALRETQY | TRBV10-3 | 16